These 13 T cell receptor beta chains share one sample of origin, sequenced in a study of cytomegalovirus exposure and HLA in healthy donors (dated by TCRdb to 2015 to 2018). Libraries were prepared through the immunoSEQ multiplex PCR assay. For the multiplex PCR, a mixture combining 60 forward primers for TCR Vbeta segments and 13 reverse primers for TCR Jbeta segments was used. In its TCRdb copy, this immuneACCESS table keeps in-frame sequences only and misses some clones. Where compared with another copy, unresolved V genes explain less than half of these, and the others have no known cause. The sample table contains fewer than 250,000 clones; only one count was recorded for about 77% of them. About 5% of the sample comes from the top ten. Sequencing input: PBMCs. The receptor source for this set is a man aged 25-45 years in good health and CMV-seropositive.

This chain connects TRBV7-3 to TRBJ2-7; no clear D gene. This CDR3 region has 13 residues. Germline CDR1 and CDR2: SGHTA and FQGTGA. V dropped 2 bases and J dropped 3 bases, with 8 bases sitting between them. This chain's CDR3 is CASSLDAGYEQYF. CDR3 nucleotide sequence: TGTGCCAGCAGCTTAGATGCAGGCTACGAGCAGTACTTC.

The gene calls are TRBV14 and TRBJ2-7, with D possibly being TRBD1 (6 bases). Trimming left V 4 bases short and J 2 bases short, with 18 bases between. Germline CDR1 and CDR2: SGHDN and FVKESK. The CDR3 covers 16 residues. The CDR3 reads CASSRTDSRGTYEQYF. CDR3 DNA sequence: TGTGCCAGCAGCCGGACAGACAGCCGAGGTACCTACGAGCAGTACTTC. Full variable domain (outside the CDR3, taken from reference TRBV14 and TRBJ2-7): EAGVTQFPSHSVIEKGQTVTLRCDPISGHDNLYWYRRVMGKEIKFLLHFVKESKQDESGMPNNRFLAERTGGTYSTLKVQPAELEDSGVYFCASSRTDSRGTYEQYFGPGTRLTVT.

As DNA, the CDR3 is TGTGCCAGCAGTTTCCCCCCCAGTACTGAAGCTTTCTTT. Translating gives CASSFPPSTEAFF. This chain links TRBV6-5 with TRBJ1-1; no clear D gene. Per germline, CDR1 MNHEY and CDR2 SVGAGI. V lost 4 bases, J lost 5 bases, and 11 bases lay in between. This CDR3 is built from 13 residues.

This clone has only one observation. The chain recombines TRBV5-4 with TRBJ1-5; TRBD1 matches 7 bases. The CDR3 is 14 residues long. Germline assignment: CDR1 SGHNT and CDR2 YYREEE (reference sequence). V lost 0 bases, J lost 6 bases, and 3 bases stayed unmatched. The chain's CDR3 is CASSLGGGSQPQHF. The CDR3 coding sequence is TGTGCCAGCAGCTTGGGAGGGGGCAGTCAGCCCCAGCATTTT.

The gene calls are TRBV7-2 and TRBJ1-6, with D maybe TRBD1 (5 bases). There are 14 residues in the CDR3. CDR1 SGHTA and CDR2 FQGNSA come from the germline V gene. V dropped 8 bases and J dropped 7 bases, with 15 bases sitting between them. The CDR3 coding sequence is TGTGCCAGCGGATGGACAACAGGAAATTCACCCCTCCACTTT. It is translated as CASGWTTGNSPLHF.

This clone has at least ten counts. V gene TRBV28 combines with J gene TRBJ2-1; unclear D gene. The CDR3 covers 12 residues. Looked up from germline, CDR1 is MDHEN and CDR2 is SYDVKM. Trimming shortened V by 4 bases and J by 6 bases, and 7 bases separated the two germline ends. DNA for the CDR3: TGTGCCAGCAGTTATGCGAGCAATGAGCAGTTCTTC. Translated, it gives CASSYASNEQFF.

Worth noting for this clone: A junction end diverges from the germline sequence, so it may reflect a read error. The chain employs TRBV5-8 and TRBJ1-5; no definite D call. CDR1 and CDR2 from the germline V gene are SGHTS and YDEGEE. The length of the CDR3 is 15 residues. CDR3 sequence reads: CASTLPGNINQPQHF. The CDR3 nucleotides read TGTGCCAGCACCTTGCCGGGAAACATTAATCAGCCCCAGCATTTT.

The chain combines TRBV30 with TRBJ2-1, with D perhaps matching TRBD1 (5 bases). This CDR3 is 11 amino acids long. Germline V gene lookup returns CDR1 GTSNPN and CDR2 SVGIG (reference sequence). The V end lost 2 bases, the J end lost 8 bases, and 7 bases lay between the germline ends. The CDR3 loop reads CAWSPRDEQFF. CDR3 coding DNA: TGTGCCTGGAGTCCCAGGGATGAGCAGTTCTTC.

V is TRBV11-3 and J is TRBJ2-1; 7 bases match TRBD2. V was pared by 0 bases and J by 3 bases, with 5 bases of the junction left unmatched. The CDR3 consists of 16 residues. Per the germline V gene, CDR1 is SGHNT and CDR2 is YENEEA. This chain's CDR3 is CASSLDGSGNYNEQFF. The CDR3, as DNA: TGTGCCAGCAGCTTAGATGGAAGCGGGAACTACAATGAGCAGTTCTTC.

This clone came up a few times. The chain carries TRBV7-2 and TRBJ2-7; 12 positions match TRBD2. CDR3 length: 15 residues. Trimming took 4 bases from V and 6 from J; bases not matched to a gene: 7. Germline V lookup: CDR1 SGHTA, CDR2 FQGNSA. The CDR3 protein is CASSSTSGRGLEQYF. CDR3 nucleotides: TGTGCCAGCAGCTCGACTAGCGGGAGAGGGCTCGAGCAGTACTTC.

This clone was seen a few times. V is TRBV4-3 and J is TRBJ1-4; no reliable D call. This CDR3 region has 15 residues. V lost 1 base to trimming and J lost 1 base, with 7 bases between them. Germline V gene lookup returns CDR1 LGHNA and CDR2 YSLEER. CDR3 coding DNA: TGCGCCAGCAGCCAAGGCGGGAGAACTAATGAAAAACTGTTTTTT. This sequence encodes CASSQGGRTNEKLFF.

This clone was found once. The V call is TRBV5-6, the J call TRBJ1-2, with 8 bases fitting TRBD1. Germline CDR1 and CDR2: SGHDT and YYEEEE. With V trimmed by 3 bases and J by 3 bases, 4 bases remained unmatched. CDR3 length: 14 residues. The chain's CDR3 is CASSSRTGYYGYTF. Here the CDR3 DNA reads TGTGCCAGCAGCTCCCGGACAGGGTACTATGGCTACACCTTC.

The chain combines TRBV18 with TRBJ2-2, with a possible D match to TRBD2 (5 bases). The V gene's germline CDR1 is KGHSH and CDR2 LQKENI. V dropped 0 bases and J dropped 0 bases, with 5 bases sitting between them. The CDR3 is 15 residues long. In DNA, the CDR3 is TGTGCCAGCTCACCACCCGGGGCGAACACCGGGGAGCTGTTTTTT. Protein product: CASSPPGANTGELFF.